Given below is one T cell receptor beta chain in context. The germline gives CDR1 DFQATT, CDR2 SNEGSKA (reference sequence). CDR3 length equals 15 residues. J was trimmed by 4 bases and V by 1 base; bases with no gene match: 6. These data come from a study of response to subunit inactivated influenza vaccine. From the RT-PCR reads, TCRdb called clonotypes with MiXCR, one entry per CDR3 protein. The data contain roughly 700,000 distinct CDR3 sequences, about 14% of them singletons. The chain couples TRBV20-1 to TRBJ2-3; 9 nucleotides agree with TRBD1. The sample in question was PBMCs from blood, obtained around 15 days before vaccination. The TCR originated in a man aged 50 to 59 who received an inactivated influenza vaccine. The CDR3 nucleotides are TGCAGTGCTAGAGGATCCGACAGGGGGGCAGATACGCAGTATTTT. Its protein product is CSARGSDRGADTQYF.